Listed below are T cell receptor beta chains from one sample, sequenced in a study of T cell responses to AZD1222 COVID-19 vaccine. This table comes from immunoSEQ multiplex PCR, and its TCRdb copy is limited to in-frame clones, with some not included. The sample lists about 130,000 clones, roughly 89% occurring once. Source: peripheral blood, taken 28 days after the second AZD1222 dose. Every receptor here comes from an adult who received the AZD1222 COVID-19 vaccine. CDR3s include the opening cysteine and the closing phenylalanine or tryptophan. D genes are given only for firm matches. Where a row states a size, it is once, few, many or the class of an expanded clone; other rows omit it.

d_call: TRBD1; j_call: TRBJ1-2; v_call: TRBV28; clone_size: NA; cdr3_aa: CASSLRGQVIYGYTF; cdr3_nt: TGTGCCAGCAGTTTAAGGGGACAGGTGATCTATGGCTACACCTTC
d_call: TRBD1; j_call: TRBJ2-7; v_call: TRBV19; clone_size: NA; cdr3_aa: CASSNGQDSYEQYF; cdr3_nt: TGTGCCAGTAGTAACGGACAGGACTCCTACGAGCAGTACTTC
d_call: TRBD2; j_call: TRBJ2-1; v_call: TRBV6-5; clone_size: NA; cdr3_aa: CASTRTSGGDNEQFF; cdr3_nt: TGTGCCAGCACGCGGACTAGCGGGGGGGACAATGAGCAGTTCTTC
d_call: TRBD2; j_call: TRBJ2-7; v_call: TRBV28; clone_size: NA; cdr3_aa: CASSLTSGYNEQYF; cdr3_nt: TGTGCCAGCAGTTTAACTAGCGGGTACAACGAGCAGTACTTC
d_call: NA; j_call: TRBJ1-2; v_call: TRBV28; clone_size: NA; cdr3_aa: CASSGEGAYTF; cdr3_nt: TGTGCCAGCAGTGGAGAGGGAGCGTACACCTTC
d_call: TRBD2; j_call: TRBJ2-2; v_call: TRBV5-6; clone_size: NA; cdr3_aa: CASSPPGTMRAGELFF; cdr3_nt: TGTGCCAGCAGCCCACCCGGGACTATGAGGGCCGGGGAGCTGTTTTTT
d_call: NA; j_call: TRBJ1-6; v_call: TRBV10-3; clone_size: NA; cdr3_aa: CAISPDMNNSPLHF; cdr3_nt: TGTGCCATCAGTCCGGACATGAATAATTCACCCCTCCACTTT
d_call: TRBD1; j_call: TRBJ2-7; v_call: TRBV7-3; clone_size: NA; cdr3_aa: CASSLRGGTGYEQYF; cdr3_nt: TGTGCCAGCAGCTTAAGGGGTGGGACAGGCTACGAGCAGTACTTC
d_call: NA; j_call: TRBJ2-5; v_call: TRBV19; clone_size: NA; cdr3_aa: CASRSGAGLQETQYF; cdr3_nt: TGTGCCAGTAGATCGGGGGCAGGCCTCCAAGAGACCCAGTACTTC
d_call: TRBD1; j_call: TRBJ1-2; v_call: TRBV6-4; clone_size: NA; cdr3_aa: CASRSTGGAEGYTF; cdr3_nt: TGTGCCAGCAGATCGACAGGGGGCGCGGAAGGCTACACCTTC
d_call: NA; j_call: TRBJ1-1; v_call: TRBV6-2/TRBV6-3; clone_size: NA; cdr3_aa: CASSDGTTNMNTEAFF; cdr3_nt: TGTGCCAGCAGTGACGGGACAACGAATATGAACACTGAAGCTTTCTTT
d_call: NA; j_call: TRBJ1-2; v_call: TRBV7-9; clone_size: NA; cdr3_aa: CASSLGGLRGFNYGYTF; cdr3_nt: TGTGCCAGCAGCTTAGGGGGGTTAAGGGGATTTAACTATGGCTACACCTTC
d_call: TRBD2; j_call: TRBJ2-1; v_call: TRBV19; clone_size: once; cdr3_aa: CASSMGRELYNEQFF; cdr3_nt: TGTGCCAGTAGCATGGGGCGGGAGTTATACAATGAGCAGTTCTTC
d_call: TRBD2; j_call: TRBJ2-5; v_call: TRBV20-1; clone_size: NA; cdr3_aa: CSANDGGEETQYF; cdr3_nt: TGCAGTGCTAATGACGGGGGGGAAGAGACCCAGTACTTC
d_call: NA; j_call: TRBJ2-7; v_call: TRBV28; clone_size: NA; cdr3_aa: CASSLLGLTNRGYEQYF; cdr3_nt: TGTGCCAGCAGTTTATTGGGACTCACAAACAGAGGCTACGAGCAGTACTTC
d_call: NA; j_call: TRBJ2-1; v_call: TRBV6-5; clone_size: NA; cdr3_aa: CASSYPSTYNEQFF; cdr3_nt: TGTGCCAGCAGTTACCCGTCTACCTACAATGAGCAGTTCTTC
d_call: NA; j_call: TRBJ1-6; v_call: TRBV19; clone_size: NA; cdr3_aa: CASSIESLGALHF; cdr3_nt: TGTGCCAGTAGTATCGAGAGCCTTGGGGCCCTCCACTTT
d_call: NA; j_call: TRBJ2-1; v_call: TRBV6-1; clone_size: NA; cdr3_aa: CASSEVYVGEQFF; cdr3_nt: TGTGCCAGCAGTGAAGTTTACGTGGGAGAGCAGTTCTTC
d_call: NA; j_call: TRBJ2-5; v_call: TRBV5-1; clone_size: once; cdr3_aa: CASGQGNSQETQYF; cdr3_nt: TGCGCCAGCGGGCAGGGGAACTCCCAAGAGACCCAGTACTTC
d_call: TRBD2; j_call: TRBJ2-6; v_call: TRBV7-8; clone_size: NA; cdr3_aa: CASSSGLAAGANVLTF; cdr3_nt: TGTGCCAGCAGTTCGGGACTAGCGGCTGGGGCCAACGTCCTGACTTTC
d_call: NA; j_call: TRBJ1-4; v_call: TRBV5-8; clone_size: NA; cdr3_aa: CASSWGLGSTNEKLFF; cdr3_nt: TGTGCCAGCAGCTGGGGATTGGGATCCACTAATGAAAAACTGTTTTTT
d_call: NA; j_call: TRBJ1-1; v_call: TRBV30; clone_size: NA; cdr3_aa: CAWSPPGGGQRGNTEAFF; cdr3_nt: TGTGCCTGGAGTCCCCCGGGGGGAGGACAGCGAGGGAACACTGAAGCTTTCTTT
d_call: NA; j_call: TRBJ2-5; v_call: TRBV28; clone_size: NA; cdr3_aa: CASRGFHQETQYF; cdr3_nt: TGTGCCAGCAGGGGATTCCACCAAGAGACCCAGTACTTC
d_call: TRBD1; j_call: TRBJ2-1; v_call: TRBV7-3; clone_size: NA; cdr3_aa: CASSFDRGEYNEQFF; cdr3_nt: TGTGCCAGCAGCTTCGACAGGGGGGAGTACAATGAGCAGTTCTTC
d_call: NA; j_call: TRBJ2-5; v_call: TRBV6-2/TRBV6-3; clone_size: NA; cdr3_aa: CASSYSGSPLQETQYF; cdr3_nt: TGTGCCAGCAGTTACTCAGGGAGCCCGCTCCAAGAGACCCAGTACTTC
d_call: NA; j_call: TRBJ2-3; v_call: TRBV10-3; clone_size: once; cdr3_aa: CAISESDRRGGTDTQYF; cdr3_nt: TGTGCCATCAGTGAGTCAGACAGGCGAGGTGGGACAGATACGCAGTATTTT
d_call: NA; j_call: TRBJ1-1; v_call: TRBV28; clone_size: NA; cdr3_aa: CASSVGGNMNTEAFF; cdr3_nt: TGTGCCAGCAGCGTAGGGGGAAACATGAACACTGAAGCTTTCTTT
d_call: NA; j_call: TRBJ1-5; v_call: TRBV7-2; clone_size: NA; cdr3_aa: CASSIKVGSGDQPQHF; cdr3_nt: TGTGCCAGCAGCATCAAGGTGGGGTCAGGCGATCAGCCCCAGCATTTT
d_call: TRBD1; j_call: TRBJ2-1; v_call: TRBV18; clone_size: NA; cdr3_aa: CASSLGQGFNEQFF; cdr3_nt: TGTGCCAGCTCATTGGGACAGGGTTTCAATGAGCAGTTCTTC
d_call: NA; j_call: TRBJ1-2; v_call: TRBV15; clone_size: NA; cdr3_aa: CATTPSPNYGYTF; cdr3_nt: TGTGCCACCACCCCTTCCCCTAACTATGGCTACACCTTC
d_call: NA; j_call: TRBJ2-1; v_call: TRBV19; clone_size: NA; cdr3_aa: CASSIDPSGYNEQFF; cdr3_nt: TGTGCCAGTAGTATAGATCCCTCCGGCTACAATGAGCAGTTCTTC
d_call: NA; j_call: TRBJ2-4; v_call: TRBV6-2/TRBV6-3; clone_size: few; cdr3_aa: CASSLGDIQYF; cdr3_nt: TGTGCCAGCAGCTTAGGGGACATTCAGTACTTC
d_call: NA; j_call: TRBJ2-6; v_call: TRBV10-1; clone_size: NA; cdr3_aa: CARRRANVLTF; cdr3_nt: TGCGCCAGAAGGAGGGCCAACGTCCTGACTTTC
d_call: NA; j_call: TRBJ1-4; v_call: TRBV7-9; clone_size: NA; cdr3_aa: CASWGDNEKLFF; cdr3_nt: TGTGCCAGCTGGGGGGACAACGAAAAACTGTTTTTT
d_call: NA; j_call: TRBJ2-3; v_call: TRBV6-1; clone_size: NA; cdr3_aa: CASSVLGPANTDTQYF; cdr3_nt: TGTGCCAGCAGTGTGTTAGGGCCCGCCAACACAGATACGCAGTATTTT